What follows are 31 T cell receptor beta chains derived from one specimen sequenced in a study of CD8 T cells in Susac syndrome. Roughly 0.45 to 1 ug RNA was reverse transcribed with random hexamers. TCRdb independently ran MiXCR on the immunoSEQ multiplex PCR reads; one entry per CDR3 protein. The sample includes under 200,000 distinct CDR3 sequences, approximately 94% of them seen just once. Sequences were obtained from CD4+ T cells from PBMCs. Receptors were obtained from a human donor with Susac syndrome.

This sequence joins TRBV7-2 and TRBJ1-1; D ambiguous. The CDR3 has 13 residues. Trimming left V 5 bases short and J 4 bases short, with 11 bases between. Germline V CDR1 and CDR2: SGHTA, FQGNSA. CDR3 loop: CASSPPVVTEAFF. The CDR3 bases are TGTGCCAGCAGCCCCCCGGTGGTCACTGAAGCTTTCTTT.

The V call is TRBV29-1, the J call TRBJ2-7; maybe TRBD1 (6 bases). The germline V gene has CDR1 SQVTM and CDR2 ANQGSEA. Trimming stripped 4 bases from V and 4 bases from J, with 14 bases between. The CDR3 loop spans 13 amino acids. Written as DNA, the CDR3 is TGCAGCGTTGGCGACACAGGGTTATACGAGCAGTACTTC. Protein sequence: CSVGDTGLYEQYF.

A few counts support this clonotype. CDR3 nucleotide sequence: TGTGCCAGCAGTGCAAGCGGAAGCACAGATACGCAGTATTTT. Translation: CASSASGSTDTQYF. The chain is built from TRBV6-5 and TRBJ2-3; D is perhaps TRBD2 (5 bases). The V end was cut by 5 bases, the J end by 0 bases, with 9 bases between. Germline CDR1 and CDR2: MNHEY and SVGAGI. This CDR3 has 14 residues.

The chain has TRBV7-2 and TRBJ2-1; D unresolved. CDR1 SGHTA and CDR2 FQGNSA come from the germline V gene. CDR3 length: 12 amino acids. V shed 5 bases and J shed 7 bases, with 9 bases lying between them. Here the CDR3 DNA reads TGTGCCAGCAGCGCCCAATTGAATGAGCAGTTCTTC. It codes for CASSAQLNEQFF.

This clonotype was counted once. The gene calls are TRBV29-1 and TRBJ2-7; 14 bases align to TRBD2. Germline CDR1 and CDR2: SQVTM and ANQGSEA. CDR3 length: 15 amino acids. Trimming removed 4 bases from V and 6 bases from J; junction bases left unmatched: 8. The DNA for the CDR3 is TGCAGCGTTGGAGAAGGACTAGCGGGAGGAGTCGAGCAGTACTTC. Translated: CSVGEGLAGGVEQYF.

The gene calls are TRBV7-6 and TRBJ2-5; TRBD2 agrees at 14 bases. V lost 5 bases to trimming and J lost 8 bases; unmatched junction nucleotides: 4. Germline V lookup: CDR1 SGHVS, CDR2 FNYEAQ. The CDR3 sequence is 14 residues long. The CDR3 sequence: CASSPGTSGSTQYF. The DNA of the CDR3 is TGTGCCAGCAGCCCCGGGACTAGCGGGAGTACCCAGTACTTC.

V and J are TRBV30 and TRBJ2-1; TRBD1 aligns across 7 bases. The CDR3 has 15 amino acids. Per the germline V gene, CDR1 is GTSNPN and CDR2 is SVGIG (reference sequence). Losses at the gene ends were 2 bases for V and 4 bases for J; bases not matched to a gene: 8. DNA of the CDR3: TGTGCCTGGAGTTTCGACAGGGTGGGATACAATGAGCAGTTCTTC. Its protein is CAWSFDRVGYNEQFF.

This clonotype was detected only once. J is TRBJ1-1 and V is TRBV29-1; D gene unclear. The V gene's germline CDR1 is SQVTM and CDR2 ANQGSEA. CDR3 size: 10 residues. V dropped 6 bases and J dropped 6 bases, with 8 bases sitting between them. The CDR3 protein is CSVLVSEAFF. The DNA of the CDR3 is TGCAGCGTCCTAGTATCTGAAGCTTTCTTT.

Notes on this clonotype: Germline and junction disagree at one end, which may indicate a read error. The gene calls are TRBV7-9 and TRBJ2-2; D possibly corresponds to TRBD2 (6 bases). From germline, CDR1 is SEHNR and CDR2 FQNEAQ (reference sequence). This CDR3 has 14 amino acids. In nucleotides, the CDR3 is TGTGCCAGCAGCCCGCTGGGACCCCCGGGGGTGCTGTTTTTT. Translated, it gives CASSPLGPPGVLFF.

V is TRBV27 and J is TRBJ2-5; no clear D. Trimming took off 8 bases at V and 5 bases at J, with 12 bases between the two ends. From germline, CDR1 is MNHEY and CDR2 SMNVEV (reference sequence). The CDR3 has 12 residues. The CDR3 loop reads CASSSSFETQYF. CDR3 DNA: TGTGCCAGCTCCTCCTCCTTCGAGACCCAGTACTTC.

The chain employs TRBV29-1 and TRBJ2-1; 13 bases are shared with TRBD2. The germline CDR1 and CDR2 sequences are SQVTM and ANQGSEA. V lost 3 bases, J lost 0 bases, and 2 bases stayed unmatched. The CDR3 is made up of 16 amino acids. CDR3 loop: CSVDRTSGGSYNEQFF. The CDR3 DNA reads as TGCAGCGTTGATAGGACTAGCGGGGGCTCCTACAATGAGCAGTTCTTC.

CDR3 residues: CSAPKPRTSGETQYF. CDR3 DNA sequence: TGCAGTGCTCCCAAGCCGAGAACTAGCGGGGAGACCCAGTACTTC. The V call is TRBV20-1, the J call TRBJ2-5; 9 nucleotides line up with TRBD2. Germline values: CDR1 DFQATT, CDR2 SNEGSKA (reference sequence). J lost 5 bases, V lost 5 bases, and 12 bases had no gene match. The CDR3 covers 15 residues.

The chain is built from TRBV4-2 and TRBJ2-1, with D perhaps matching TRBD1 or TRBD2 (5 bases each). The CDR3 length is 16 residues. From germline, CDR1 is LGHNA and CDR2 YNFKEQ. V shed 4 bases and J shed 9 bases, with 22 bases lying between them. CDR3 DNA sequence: TGTGCCAGCAGCCTCGCCGGACCGGCTAGTGGGGGTGAGCAGTTCTTC. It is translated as CASSLAGPASGGEQFF.

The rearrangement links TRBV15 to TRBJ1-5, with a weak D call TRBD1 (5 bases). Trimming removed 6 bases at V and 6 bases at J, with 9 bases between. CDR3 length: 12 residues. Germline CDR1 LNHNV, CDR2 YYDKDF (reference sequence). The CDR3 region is CATSPGPQPQHF. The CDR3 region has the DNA TGTGCCACCAGTCCAGGGCCTCAGCCCCAGCATTTT.

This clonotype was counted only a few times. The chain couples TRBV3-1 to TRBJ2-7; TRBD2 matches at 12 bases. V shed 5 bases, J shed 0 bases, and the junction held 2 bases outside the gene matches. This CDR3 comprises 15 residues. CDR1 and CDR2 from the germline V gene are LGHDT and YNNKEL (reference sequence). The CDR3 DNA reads TGTGCCAGCAGCATGACTAGCGGGAGCTCCTACGAGCAGTACTTC. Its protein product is CASSMTSGSSYEQYF.

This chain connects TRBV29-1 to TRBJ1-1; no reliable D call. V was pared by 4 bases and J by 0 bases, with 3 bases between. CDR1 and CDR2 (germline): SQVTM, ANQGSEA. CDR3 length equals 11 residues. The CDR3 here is CSVVMNTEAFF. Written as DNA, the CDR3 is TGCAGCGTTGTCATGAACACTGAAGCTTTCTTT.

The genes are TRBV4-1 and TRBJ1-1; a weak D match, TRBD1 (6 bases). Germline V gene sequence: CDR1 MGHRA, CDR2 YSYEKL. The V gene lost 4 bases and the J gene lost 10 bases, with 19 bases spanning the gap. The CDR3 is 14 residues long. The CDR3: CASSPSRGALGAFF. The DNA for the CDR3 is TGCGCCAGCAGCCCCAGCCGGGGGGCACTTGGAGCTTTCTTT.

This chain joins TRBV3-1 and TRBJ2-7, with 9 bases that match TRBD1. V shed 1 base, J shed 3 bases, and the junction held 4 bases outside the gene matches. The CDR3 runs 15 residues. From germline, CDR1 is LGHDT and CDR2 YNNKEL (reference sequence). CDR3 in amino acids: CASSQAPGQGYEQYV. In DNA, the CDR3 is TGTGCCAGCAGCCAAGCTCCGGGACAGGGCTACGAGCAGTACGTC.

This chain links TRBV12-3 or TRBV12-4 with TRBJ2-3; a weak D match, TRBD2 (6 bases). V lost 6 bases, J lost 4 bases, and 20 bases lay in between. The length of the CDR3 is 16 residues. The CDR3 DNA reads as TGTGCCAGCAGCATAGCGACTAGTCCCTCCCCAGATACGCAGTATTTT. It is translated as CASSIATSPSPDTQYF.

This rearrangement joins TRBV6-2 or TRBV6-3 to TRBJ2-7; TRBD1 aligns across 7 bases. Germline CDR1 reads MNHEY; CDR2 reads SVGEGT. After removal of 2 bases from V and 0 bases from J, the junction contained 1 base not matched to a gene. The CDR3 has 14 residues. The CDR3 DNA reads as TGTGCCAGCAGTTACAGGGACAGCTCCTACGAGCAGTACGTC. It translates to CASSYRDSSYEQYV.

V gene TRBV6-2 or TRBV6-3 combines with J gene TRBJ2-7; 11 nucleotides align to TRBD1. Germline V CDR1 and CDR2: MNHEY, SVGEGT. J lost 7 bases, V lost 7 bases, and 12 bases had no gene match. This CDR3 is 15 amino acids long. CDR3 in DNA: TGTGCCAGCACTAAGGACAGGGGGCGCTTTGCGGAGCAGTACGTC. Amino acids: CASTKDRGRFAEQYV.

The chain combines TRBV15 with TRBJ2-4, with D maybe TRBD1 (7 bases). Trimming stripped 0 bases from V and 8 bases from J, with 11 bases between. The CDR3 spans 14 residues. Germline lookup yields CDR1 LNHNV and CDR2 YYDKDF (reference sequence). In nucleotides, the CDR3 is TGTGCCACCAGCAGAGATCTCAGGGGGGACATTCAGTACTTC. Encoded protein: CATSRDLRGDIQYF.

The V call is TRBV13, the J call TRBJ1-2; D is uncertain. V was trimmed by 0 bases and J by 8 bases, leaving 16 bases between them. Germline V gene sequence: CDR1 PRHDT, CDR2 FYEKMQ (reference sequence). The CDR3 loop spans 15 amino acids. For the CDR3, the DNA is TGTGCCAGCAGCTTAGGCCTTAGGGCGGACGGGGGCTACACCTTC. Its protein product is CASSLGLRADGGYTF.

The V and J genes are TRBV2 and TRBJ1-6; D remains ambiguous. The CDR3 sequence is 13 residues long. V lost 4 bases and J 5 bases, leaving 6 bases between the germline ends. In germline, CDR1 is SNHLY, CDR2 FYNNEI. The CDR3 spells CASSVGDNSPLHF. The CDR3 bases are TGTGCCAGCAGTGTCGGGGATAATTCACCCCTCCACTTT.

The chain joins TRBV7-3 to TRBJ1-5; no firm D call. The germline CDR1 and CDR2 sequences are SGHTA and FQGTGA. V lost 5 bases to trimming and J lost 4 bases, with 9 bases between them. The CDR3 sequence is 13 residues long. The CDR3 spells CASSPDVNQPQHF. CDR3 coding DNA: TGTGCCAGCAGCCCGGATGTGAATCAGCCCCAGCATTTT.

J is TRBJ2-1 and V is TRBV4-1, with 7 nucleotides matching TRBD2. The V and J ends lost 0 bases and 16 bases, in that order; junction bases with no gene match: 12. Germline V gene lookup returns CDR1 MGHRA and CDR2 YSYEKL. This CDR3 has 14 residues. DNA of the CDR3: TGCGCCAGCAGCCAAGATTCCACTAGCGCAATTCACTTCTTC. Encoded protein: CASSQDSTSAIHFF.

The CDR3: CASSVVASGGSSPQYF. CDR3 coding DNA: TGTGCCAGCAGCGTAGTAGCTAGCGGGGGGTCCTCCCCGCAGTATTTT. The chain recombines TRBV9 with TRBJ2-3; TRBD2 aligns across 11 bases. The germline V gene encodes CDR1 SGDLS and CDR2 YYNGEE. The CDR3 sequence is 16 residues long. With 0 bases clipped from V and 10 bases from J, the junction kept 10 bases outside the gene matches.

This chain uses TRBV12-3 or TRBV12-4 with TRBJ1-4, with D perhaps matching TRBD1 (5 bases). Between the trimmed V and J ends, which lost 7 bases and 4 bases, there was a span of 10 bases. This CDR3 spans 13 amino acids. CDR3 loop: CASTIDSNEKLFF. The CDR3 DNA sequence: TGTGCCAGCACTATAGACAGTAATGAAAAACTGTTTTTT.

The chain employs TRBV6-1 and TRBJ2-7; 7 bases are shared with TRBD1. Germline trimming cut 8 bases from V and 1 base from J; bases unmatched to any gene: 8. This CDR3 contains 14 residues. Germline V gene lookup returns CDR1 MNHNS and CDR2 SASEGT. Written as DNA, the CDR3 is TGTGCCAGCGCACAGGACAGGTCTTCCTACGAGCAGTACGTC. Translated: CASAQDRSSYEQYV.

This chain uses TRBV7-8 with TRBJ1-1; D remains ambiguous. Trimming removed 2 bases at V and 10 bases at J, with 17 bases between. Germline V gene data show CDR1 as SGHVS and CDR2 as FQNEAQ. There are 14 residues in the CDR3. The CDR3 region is CASSLFLEVTGAFF. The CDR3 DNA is TGTGCCAGCAGCTTATTTCTTGAGGTTACGGGAGCTTTCTTT.

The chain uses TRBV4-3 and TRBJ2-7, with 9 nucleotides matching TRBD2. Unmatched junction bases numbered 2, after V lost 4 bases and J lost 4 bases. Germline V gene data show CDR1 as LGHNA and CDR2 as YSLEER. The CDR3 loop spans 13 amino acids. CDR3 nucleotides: TGCGCCAGCAGCCGCGGGGGGGGGTACGAGCAGTACTTC. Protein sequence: CASSRGGGYEQYF.